These T cell receptor beta chains were read from a single sample in a study of somatic mutations in cytotoxic T cells in rheumatoid arthritis. Libraries were prepared by immunoSEQ multiplex PCR; TCRdb keeps only in-frame clonotypes and omits some of them. The data show some 20,000 clones, around 81% seen once. Specimen: CD8+ T cells sorted from blood. The receptors stem from an adult with rheumatoid arthritis. Both conserved end residues are part of each CDR3. A D gene is named only where the DNA matches it firmly. A clone size is listed for some rows: how often the clone was seen (once, few, many), or a class if it is expanded.

TRBV5-6	.	.	TRBJ1-4	TGTGCCAGCAGCCGGGGTGGTGAAAAACTGTTTTTT	CASSRGGEKLFF
TRBV28	.	.	TRBJ1-2	TGTGCCAGCAGTTTTCGGGGCTTCATGTTGGGCTACACCTTC	CASSFRGFMLGYTF
TRBV27	TRBD1	.	TRBJ1-2	TGTGCCAGCGGCAGGACAGGGAATTATGGCTACACCTTC	CASGRTGNYGYTF
TRBV5-5	TRBD1	.	TRBJ1-1	TGTGCCAGCAGCTCGGGACAGGGGTTCCCTGAAGCTTTCTTT	CASSSGQGFPEAFF
TRBV15	.	.	TRBJ2-2	TGTGCCACCAGCAGAGATGGGACCGGGGAGCTGTTTTTT	CATSRDGTGELFF
TRBV6-5	TRBD1	.	TRBJ2-2	TGTGCCAGCCGCACAGGGGGAACCGGGGAGCTGTTTTTT	CASRTGGTGELFF
TRBV6-1	.	.	TRBJ1-1	TGTGCCAGCAGTGAGGGGGACAATACCGAAGCTTTCTTT	CASSEGDNTEAFF
TRBV2	.	.	TRBJ2-3	TGTGCCAGCAGTGAAGCGCGGCAGGGGACAGATACGCAGTATTTT	CASSEARQGTDTQYF
TRBV19	.	.	TRBJ1-4	TGTGCCAGTAGTCCAAAGGTCAGGCAGGGAATGAAGGATGAAAAACTGTTTTTT	CASSPKVRQGMKDEKLFF
TRBV7-3	TRBD2	once	TRBJ2-3	TGTGCCAGCAGCTCAGGGACTAGCTACCCAGATACGCAGTATTTT	CASSSGTSYPDTQYF
TRBV13	.	.	TRBJ1-1	TGTGCCAGCAGGTTAACAGGGATCACTGAAGCTTTCTTT	CASRLTGITEAFF
TRBV2	.	once	TRBJ1-1	TGTGCCAGCAGCCCCCCAATGAACACTGAAGCTTTCTTT	CASSPPMNTEAFF
TRBV29-1	.	.	TRBJ1-2	TGCAGCGTTGAAAATGAAGCTAACTATGGCTACACCTTC	CSVENEANYGYTF
TRBV6-6	.	.	TRBJ1-5	TGTGCCAGCAGAGAACTGCACAATCAGCCCCAGCATTTT	CASRELHNQPQHF
TRBV13	TRBD1	.	TRBJ2-3	TGTGCCAGCAACATTAGGGGACAGGGGACAGATACGCAGTATTTT	CASNIRGQGTDTQYF
TRBV2	TRBD2	once	TRBJ2-1	TGTGCCAGCTACGGGGGGGCAGATGAGCAGTTCTTC	CASYGGADEQFF
TRBV19	.	.	TRBJ2-5	TGTGCCAGTAGTACCCCCCGAATGTGGCCGGAGACCCAGTACTTC	CASSTPRMWPETQYF
TRBV15	.	once	TRBJ1-4	TGTGCCACCAGCAGAGATCAGGGAGCTAATGAAAAACTGTTTTTT	CATSRDQGANEKLFF
TRBV9	.	.	TRBJ2-1	TGTGCCAGCAGAAGCACCTACAATGAGCAGTTCTTC	CASRSTYNEQFF
TRBV4-1	.	.	TRBJ1-1	TGCGCCAGCAGCCCCCCCCTCCGTCGGGGACTGAACACTGAAGCTTTCTTT	CASSPPLRRGLNTEAFF
TRBV6-5	TRBD1	.	TRBJ1-2	TGTGCCAGCAGTTACAGGGTCAGGGGGCACTATGGCTACACCTTC	CASSYRVRGHYGYTF
TRBV13	TRBD2	.	TRBJ2-5	TGTGCCAGCAGCTTACGGGCTAGCGGGGTGGGGGAGACCCAGTACTTC	CASSLRASGVGETQYF